What follows are 13 T cell receptor beta chains derived from one specimen sequenced in a study of blood T cell repertoires in COVID-19. TCRdb keeps only in-frame clones here, not all; method: immunoSEQ multiplex PCR. Of 190,000 or so clones listed, around nine tenths are singletons. The specimen was PBMCs or T cells enriched from blood (not recorded which). These receptors were taken from a woman aged 25-40 years who had been exposed to COVID-19.

The chain combines TRBV10-3 with TRBJ2-7, with TRBD1 matching 7 bases. Germline V gene lookup returns CDR1 ENHRY and CDR2 SYGVKD. Trimming removed 6 bases from V and 5 bases from J; junction bases left unmatched: 7. The CDR3 loop spans 13 amino acids. The CDR3 sequence is CAIRTTGDHEQYF. In nucleotides, the CDR3 is TGTGCCATCAGGACCACAGGGGACCACGAGCAGTACTTC.

V and J are TRBV5-1 and TRBJ2-3, with D possibly being TRBD2 (6 bases). The CDR3 extends over 16 amino acids. The V and J ends lost 0 bases and 0 bases respectively, with 11 bases between them. Germline values: CDR1 SGHRS, CDR2 YFSETQ. The CDR3 spells CASSLGLDTSTDTQYF. The CDR3 DNA sequence: TGCGCCAGCAGCTTGGGACTAGACACTAGCACAGATACGCAGTATTTT.

The rearrangement uses TRBV18 and TRBJ1-3; D not resolved. The germline V gene encodes CDR1 KGHSH and CDR2 LQKENI. The CDR3 spans 15 residues. Trimming took off 2 bases at V and 4 bases at J, with 12 bases between the two ends. CDR3 protein: CASSPKEARGNTIYF. The CDR3 nucleotides read TGTGCCAGCTCACCAAAGGAGGCGAGGGGAAACACCATATATTTT. The full variable domain, its missing parts supplied by reference TRBV18 and TRBJ1-3, is NAGVMQNPRHLVRRRGQEARLRCSPMKGHSHVYWYRQLPEEGLKFMVYLQKENIIDESGMPKERFSAEFPKEGPSILRIQQVVRGDSAAYFCASSPKEARGNTIYFGEGSWLTVV.

The rearrangement links TRBV11-3 to TRBJ1-5, with TRBD1 matching over 8 bases. V trimming: 5 bases; J trimming: 0 bases; junction bases outside the gene matches: 9. Germline loops: CDR1 SGHNT, CDR2 YENEEA. The CDR3 consists of 17 residues. The CDR3 spells CASSIPTGGNSNQPQHF. The DNA for the CDR3 is TGTGCCAGCAGCATCCCCACAGGGGGAAATAGCAATCAGCCCCAGCATTTT.

The chain recombines TRBV5-1 with TRBJ2-2, with D perhaps TRBD2 (5 bases). The CDR3 loop spans 18 amino acids. Germline loops: CDR1 SGHRS, CDR2 YFSETQ. V was clipped by 4 bases and J by 4 bases, with 23 bases between them. CDR3 protein: CASSRQPGRPEGTGELFF. In DNA form, the CDR3 reads TGCGCCAGCAGCCGTCAACCCGGACGGCCTGAGGGCACCGGGGAGCTGTTTTTT. Filled out from reference TRBV5-1 and TRBJ2-2, the complete variable domain reads KAGVTQTPRYLIKTRGQQVTLSCSPISGHRSVSWYQQTPGQGLQFLFEYFSETQRNKGNFPGRFSGRQFSNSRSEMNVSTLELGDSALYLCASSRQPGRPEGTGELFFGEGSRLTVL.

The V call is TRBV18, the J call TRBJ2-3, with D possibly TRBD2 on 6 matching bases. Germline V gene sequence: CDR1 KGHSH, CDR2 LQKENI. Trimming cost V 6 bases and J 1 base, with 14 bases left between them. This CDR3 is 15 amino acids long. CDR3 bases: TGTGCCAGCTCCCCAATCGGGGGAGGCACAGATACGCAGTATTTT. This codes for CASSPIGGGTDTQYF.

A single count supports this clone. The chain recombines TRBV6-5 with TRBJ2-7, with a weak D call TRBD1 (6 bases). Germline V gives CDR1 MNHEY, CDR2 SVGAGI. This CDR3 comprises 14 residues. Trimming took 7 bases from V and 5 from J, leaving 18 bases between them. The CDR3 here is CASITGLGLHEQYF. In DNA, the CDR3 is TGTGCCAGCATCACAGGGTTAGGGCTGCACGAGCAGTACTTC.

This rearrangement joins TRBV27 to TRBJ2-7, with TRBD1 as a possible D gene (5 bases). The V end lost 3 bases, the J end lost 3 bases, and 12 bases lay between the germline ends. The CDR3 is 14 amino acids. From germline, CDR1 is MNHEY and CDR2 SMNVEV (reference sequence). CDR3 amino acids: CASSFRVGNYEQYF. In nucleotides, the CDR3 is TGTGCCAGCAGTTTCAGGGTGGGGAACTACGAGCAGTACTTC.

The V gene is TRBV19, the J gene TRBJ2-2, with 9 bases matching TRBD1. This CDR3 spans 15 amino acids. Germline values: CDR1 LNHDA, CDR2 SQIVND (reference sequence). Trimming cost V 7 bases and J 6 bases; bases outside gene matches: 9. The CDR3 DNA reads TGTGCCAGTACTACACAGGGGGCAATTTCCGGGGAGCTGTTTTTT. Encoded protein: CASTTQGAISGELFF.

This chain connects TRBV6-5 to TRBJ1-5; D call uncertain. The CDR3 totals 13 residues. Germline V gives CDR1 MNHEY, CDR2 SVGAGI. Between the trimmed V and J ends, which lost 8 bases and 3 bases, there was a span of 11 bases. CDR3 amino acids: CASEGQNNQPQHF. CDR3 DNA: TGTGCCAGCGAGGGTCAAAACAATCAGCCCCAGCATTTT.

The rearrangement uses TRBV14 and TRBJ1-1; TRBD1 matches 7 bases. Germline values: CDR1 SGHDN, CDR2 FVKESK. V lost 4 bases and J lost 3; bases outside the gene matches: 5. This CDR3 is built from 14 residues. CDR3: CASSPDRAYTEAFF. In DNA, the CDR3 is TGTGCCAGCAGCCCAGACAGGGCGTACACTGAAGCTTTCTTT.

CDR3 residues: CASKQGDQPQHF. CDR3 DNA: TGTGCCAGCAAGCAGGGGGATCAGCCCCAGCATTTT. This chain links TRBV2 with TRBJ1-5; 7 bases map to TRBD1. Germline assignment: CDR1 SNHLY and CDR2 FYNNEI. The CDR3 is made up of 12 amino acids. V was pared by 7 bases and J by 5 bases, with 2 bases of the junction left unmatched.

This clone showed up just a few times. The rearrangement uses TRBV19 and TRBJ1-2, with TRBD1 matching over 12 bases. Germline V gene sequence: CDR1 LNHDA, CDR2 SQIVND (reference sequence). V shed 3 bases and J 8 bases; nucleotides not matched to a gene: 7. CDR3 length equals 15 residues. The CDR3 spells CASSISGTGGDGYTF. The CDR3 nucleotides read TGTGCCAGTAGTATTTCCGGGACAGGGGGCGACGGCTACACCTTC.